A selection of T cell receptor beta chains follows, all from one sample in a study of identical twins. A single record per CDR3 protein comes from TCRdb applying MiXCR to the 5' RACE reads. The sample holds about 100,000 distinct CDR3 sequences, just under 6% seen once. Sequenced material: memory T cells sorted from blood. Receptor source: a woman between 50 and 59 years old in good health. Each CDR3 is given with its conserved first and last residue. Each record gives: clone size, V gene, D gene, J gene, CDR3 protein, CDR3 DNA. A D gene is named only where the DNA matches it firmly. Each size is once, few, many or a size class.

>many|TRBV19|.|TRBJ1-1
CASKSVPGQRNTEAFF
TGTGCCAGTAAGAGCGTTCCGGGACAACGGAACACTGAAGCTTTCTTT
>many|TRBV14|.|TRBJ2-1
CASSHPPTGMDEQFF
TGTGCCAGCAGCCACCCACCCACGGGGATGGATGAGCAGTTCTTC
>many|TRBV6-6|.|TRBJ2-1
CASWTPSSYNEQFF
TGTGCCAGCTGGACTCCGAGCTCCTACAATGAGCAGTTCTTC
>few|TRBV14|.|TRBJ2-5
CASSQDLGRETQYF
TGTGCCAGCAGCCAAGATTTGGGGAGGGAGACCCAGTACTTC
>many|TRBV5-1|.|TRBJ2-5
CASSSRGTQETQYF
TGCGCCAGCAGCTCTAGAGGGACCCAAGAGACCCAGTACTTC
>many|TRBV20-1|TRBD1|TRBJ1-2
CSASDRGSYGYTF
TGCAGTGCTAGTGACAGGGGGAGCTATGGCTACACCTTC
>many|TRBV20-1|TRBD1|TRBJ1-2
CSATDRGVRYTF
TGCAGTGCGACGGACAGGGGAGTTCGCTACACCTTC
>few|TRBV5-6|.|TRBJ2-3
CASSFDSGLTDTQYF
TGTGCCAGCAGCTTTGATAGCGGACTCACAGATACGCAGTATTTT
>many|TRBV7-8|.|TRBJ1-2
CASSLGRRRGTEGYTF
TGTGCCAGCAGCTTAGGAAGGAGGCGGGGGACGGAGGGCTACACCTTC
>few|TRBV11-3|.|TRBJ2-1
CASSGLVERAYNEQFF
TGTGCCAGCAGCGGGTTGGTGGAACGGGCCTACAATGAGCAGTTCTTC
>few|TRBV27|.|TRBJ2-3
CASSSQPPGSTDTQYF
TGTGCCAGCAGTTCCCAGCCGCCAGGAAGCACAGATACGCAGTATTTT